The clone carrying this T cell receptor beta chain was observed once. The antigen is unknown. The record originates from a study of T cell responses to AZD1222 COVID-19 vaccine. Findings of the study overall: Repertoires were sampled only after the peak T cell response.

Sequencing used immunoSEQ multiplex PCR; TCRdb keeps in-frame clones, though not all of them. The sample includes 95,000 to 100,000 clones, roughly 90% of them seen just once. Germline loops: CDR1 SGHTA, CDR2 FQGNSA. The CDR3 spans 13 residues. The germline V and J ends were trimmed by 4 bases and 6 bases, with 10 bases remaining between them. The sequence was obtained from an adult in good health. The specimen was peripheral blood, collected on day 0 of AZD1222 vaccination. This chain links TRBV7-2 with TRBJ1-3; a possible D gene is TRBD1 (5 bases). CDR3 residues: CASSWGLENTIYF. CDR3 nucleotide sequence: TGTGCCAGCAGCTGGGGACTCGAAAACACCATATATTTT.